This T cell receptor beta chain was found in a study of blood T cell repertoires in COVID-19. CDR3 length: 16 amino acids. The germline CDR1 and CDR2 sequences are SGHTA and FQGNSA. V lost 6 bases, J lost 4 bases, and 18 bases lay in between. In the authors' methods: Amplifying reference gene primers gave estimates of nucleated cell counts. Libraries were prepared by immunoSEQ multiplex PCR; TCRdb keeps only in-frame clonotypes and omits some of them. That table furnishes V, J and clone size, whereas the DNA furnished D and trimming. The sample has a few hundred thousand clones; 89% are singletons. All enrollees were about 18 to 100 years old and from fewer than 25 US areas. Either two negative PCRs, clearance, or symptom resolution qualified Cohort 3 donors as recovered.

Sample: PBMCs or T cells enriched from blood (not recorded which). This chain joins TRBV7-2 and TRBJ1-4; the D gene is possibly TRBD1 (5 bases). The receptor comes from a woman in her thirties or forties who had recovered from COVID-19. The CDR3 protein is CASSRASTGVNEKLFF. Written as DNA, the CDR3 is TGTGCCAGCAGTCGCGCCTCTACAGGAGTTAATGAAAAACTGTTTTTT.